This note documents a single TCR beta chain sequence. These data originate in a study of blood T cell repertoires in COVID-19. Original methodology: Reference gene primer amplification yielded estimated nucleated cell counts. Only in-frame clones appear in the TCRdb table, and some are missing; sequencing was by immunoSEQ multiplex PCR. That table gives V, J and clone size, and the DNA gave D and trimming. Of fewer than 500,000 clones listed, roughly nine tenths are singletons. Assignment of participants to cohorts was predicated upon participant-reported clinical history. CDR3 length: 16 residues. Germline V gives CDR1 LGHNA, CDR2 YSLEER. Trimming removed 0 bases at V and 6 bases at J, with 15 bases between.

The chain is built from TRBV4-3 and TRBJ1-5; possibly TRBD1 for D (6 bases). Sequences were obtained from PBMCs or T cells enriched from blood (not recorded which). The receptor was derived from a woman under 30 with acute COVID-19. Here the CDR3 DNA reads TGCGCCAGCAGCCAAGATCCAGGGGCACCGATTCAGCCCCAGCATTTT. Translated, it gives CASSQDPGAPIQPQHF.